What follows are 29 T cell receptor beta chains derived from one specimen sequenced in a study of blood T cell repertoires in COVID-19. Profiled with immunoSEQ multiplex PCR; TCRdb holds only in-frame clones, not every one. The repertoire holds roughly 150,000 clones, with roughly 90% as singletons. Sequenced: peripheral blood. Receptors were obtained from a man aged 55 to 70 with active or convalescent COVID-19.

The CDR3 DNA reads TGTGCCAGTAGTGCGAGTGGTTGGACTGAAGCTTTCTTT. This codes for CASSASGWTEAFF. The chain is built from TRBV19 and TRBJ1-1; D unresolved. Germline CDR1 reads LNHDA; CDR2 reads SQIVND (reference sequence). The CDR3 has 13 amino acids. The V and J ends lost 5 bases and 5 bases respectively, with 12 bases between them.

The rearrangement joins TRBV19 to TRBJ1-1; D is possibly TRBD1 (6 bases). The V gene's germline CDR1 is LNHDA and CDR2 SQIVND (reference sequence). Trimming stripped 5 bases from V and 4 bases from J, with 11 bases between. The CDR3 length is 13 residues. CDR3 loop: CASSAQGATEAFF. Written as DNA, the CDR3 is TGTGCCAGTAGTGCACAGGGTGCCACTGAAGCTTTCTTT.

This chain connects TRBV21-1 to TRBJ2-7; whether TRBD2, the table's D call, matches the DNA was not checked. TRBV21-1 is described as a pseudogene. The CDR3 has 15 amino acids. As DNA, the CDR3 is TGTGCCAGCAGCTCCCCGACCGACTTGTCCTACGAGCAGTACTTC. Translation: CASSSPTDLSYEQYF.

This clone was observed a single time. The chain joins TRBV15 to TRBJ2-1; no firm D call. CDR3 length: 13 amino acids. Germline V lookup: CDR1 LNHNV, CDR2 YYDKDF (reference sequence). The V end was cut by 1 base, the J end by 9 bases, with 10 bases between. Here the CDR3 reads CATSRVIQAEQFF. For the CDR3, the DNA is TGTGCCACCAGCAGAGTTATTCAAGCTGAGCAGTTCTTC.

This rearrangement joins TRBV7-9 to TRBJ2-1; possible D gene TRBD2, 6 bases. Germline lookup yields CDR1 SEHNR and CDR2 FQNEAQ (reference sequence). The CDR3 length is 16 residues. Between the trimmed V and J ends, which lost 4 bases and 0 bases, there was a span of 13 bases. CDR3 sequence (DNA): TGTGCCAGCAGCTCAACCGGGACTGACTCCTACAATGAGCAGTTCTTC. It translates to CASSSTGTDSYNEQFF. The entire variable domain, with the rest obtained from reference TRBV7-9 and TRBJ2-1, is as follows: DTGVSQNPRHKITKRGQNVTFRCDPISEHNRLYWYRQTLGQGPEFLTYFQNEAQLEKSRLLSDRFSAERPKGSFSTLEIQRTEQGDSAMYLCASSSTGTDSYNEQFFGPGTRLTVL.

This chain connects TRBV27 to TRBJ1-2; 10 nucleotides align to TRBD1. V shed 0 bases and J 4 bases; nucleotides not matched to a gene: 8. This CDR3 is built from 17 residues. In germline, CDR1 is MNHEY, CDR2 SMNVEV (reference sequence). Here the CDR3 DNA reads TGTGCCAGCAGTTTATCGGGGACAGGGGCTGGGGGCTATGGCTACACCTTC. Translated: CASSLSGTGAGGYGYTF.

This chain links TRBV18 with TRBJ1-1; 7 bases are shared with TRBD1. Germline CDR1 reads KGHSH; CDR2 reads LQKENI. The CDR3 is made up of 15 amino acids. The V and J ends lost 3 bases and 1 base, in that order; junction bases with no gene match: 5. The CDR3 coding sequence is TGTGCCAGCTCACCGCTAGGACAGGCGAACACTGAAGCTTTCTTT. Translated: CASSPLGQANTEAFF.

J is TRBJ2-1 and V is TRBV7-9, with 8 nucleotides matching TRBD1. Per germline, CDR1 SEHNR and CDR2 FQNEAQ (reference sequence). This CDR3 spans 16 amino acids. Trimming cost V 2 bases and J 6 bases; bases outside gene matches: 9. The CDR3: CASSLSGQGLGNEQFF. DNA for the CDR3: TGTGCCAGCAGCTTATCAGGACAGGGATTGGGCAATGAGCAGTTCTTC.

The chain carries TRBV19 and TRBJ1-1; D ambiguous. Germline V lookup: CDR1 LNHDA, CDR2 SQIVND (reference sequence). This CDR3 comprises 16 residues. V was trimmed by 4 bases and J by 3 bases, leaving 18 bases between them. The CDR3 DNA reads as TGTGCCAGTAGTACCCCTTGGAGAGGGAGGCACACTGAAGCTTTCTTT. It codes for CASSTPWRGRHTEAFF.

The chain combines TRBV5-1 with TRBJ2-5; 9 bases line up with TRBD1. From germline, CDR1 is SGHRS and CDR2 YFSETQ. The CDR3 is 14 amino acids. Trimming removed 1 base from V and 3 bases from J; junction bases left unmatched: 1. Here the CDR3 DNA reads TGCGCCAGCAGCTTGTGGACAGGGGAAGAGACCCAGTACTTC. This encodes CASSLWTGEETQYF.

The chain links TRBV3-1 (or the pseudogene TRBV3-2) to TRBJ1-4; the D is unclear. The CDR3 contains 14 residues. Trimming cost V 4 bases and J 11 bases, with 17 bases left between them. Germline V gene sequence: CDR1 LGHDT, CDR2 YNNKEL (reference sequence). CDR3 bases: TGTGCCAGCAGCCGCACGGCGGCCGTCGGGAAACTGTTTTTT. Protein sequence: CASSRTAAVGKLFF.

This chain uses TRBV27 with TRBJ2-7; D is perhaps TRBD1 (5 bases). V was trimmed by 0 bases and J by 3 bases, leaving 9 bases between them. Per the germline V gene, CDR1 is MNHEY and CDR2 is SMNVEV (reference sequence). The CDR3 has 14 amino acids. CDR3 DNA: TGTGCCAGCAGTTTATCGGCAGGGCTCTACGAGCAGTACTTC. Protein sequence: CASSLSAGLYEQYF.

As concerns this clone: A read error may account for a junction end that differs from germline. This sample also contains other DNA sequences that code for the same CDR3. The V call is TRBV23-1, the J call TRBJ1-5; D is unresolved. TRBV23-1 is an ORF; its function is uncertain. The CDR3 has 14 residues. The CDR3 DNA sequence: TGCGCCAGCAGTCTTGAGCTTAGCAATCAGCCCCAACATTTT. Its translation is CASSLELSNQPQHF.

The CDR3 nucleotides are TGTGCCAGCAGTGGACAGACCTACGAGCAGTACTTC. Protein: CASSGQTYEQYF. This chain links TRBV11-3 with TRBJ2-7; D might be TRBD1 (6 bases). Trimming removed 6 bases from V and 2 bases from J, with 8 bases in between. The CDR3 length is 12 residues. The germline V gene has CDR1 SGHNT and CDR2 YENEEA.

V and J are TRBV18 and TRBJ1-1, with D tentatively TRBD1 (5 bases). The V and J ends lost 1 base and 3 bases respectively, with 12 bases between them. Per the germline V gene, CDR1 is KGHSH and CDR2 is LQKENI. The CDR3 is 15 amino acids. The CDR3 loop reads CASSPQGIRDTEAFF. The CDR3 bases are TGTGCCAGCTCACCACAGGGGATCCGGGACACTGAAGCTTTCTTT.

The V gene is TRBV6-5, the J gene TRBJ1-5; tentative D call: TRBD1 (5 bases). CDR3 size: 14 residues. V dropped 2 bases and J dropped 6 bases, with 11 bases sitting between them. CDR1 is MNHEY, CDR2 SVGAGI, per germline. CDR3 sequence (DNA): TGTGCCAGCAGTTACGCCCAGGGAAGTCAGCCCCAGCATTTT. It specifies CASSYAQGSQPQHF.

Here the CDR3 DNA reads TGTGCCAGCAGCCAAGATCATACAGGGGGGCCCCAGCATTTT. Translation gives CASSQDHTGGPQHF. V gene TRBV3-1 (or the pseudogene TRBV3-2) combines with J gene TRBJ1-5; TRBD1 matches 8 bases. The trim removed 0 bases at V and 9 bases at J, leaving 4 bases unmatched. Per the germline V gene, CDR1 is LGHDT and CDR2 is YNNKEL (reference sequence). The CDR3 sequence is 14 residues long.

The rearrangement links TRBV3-1 (or the pseudogene TRBV3-2) to TRBJ1-1; D may be TRBD1 (6 bases). Germline V gene lookup returns CDR1 LGHDT and CDR2 YNNKEL (reference sequence). Trimming shortened V by 1 base and J by 1 base, and 19 bases separated the two germline ends. CDR3 length: 18 amino acids. The CDR3 DNA reads TGTGCCAGCAGCCAAGTACGTAGTTTTTGGACAGAGAACACTGAAGCTTTCTTT. It encodes CASSQVRSFWTENTEAFF.

The chain combines TRBV19 with TRBJ1-2, with D unresolved. The CDR3 covers 13 residues. Germline V gives CDR1 LNHDA, CDR2 SQIVND (reference sequence). With 5 bases removed from V and 1 base from J, the gap between germline ends came to 8 bases. CDR3 DNA: TGTGCCAGTAGTGTGGTACTTAACTATGGCTACACCTTC. Encoded protein: CASSVVLNYGYTF.

The chain links TRBV30 to TRBJ1-1; TRBD1 agrees at 9 bases. The CDR3 spans 13 residues. V shed 5 bases and J 4 bases; nucleotides not matched to a gene: 5. The V gene's germline CDR1 is GTSNPN and CDR2 SVGIG (reference sequence). CDR3 protein: CAWGGDRATEAFF. The CDR3 DNA follows: TGTGCCTGGGGAGGGGACAGGGCCACTGAAGCTTTCTTT.

V usage is TRBV2 and J usage is TRBJ2-2; 7 nucleotides line up with TRBD1. With V trimmed by 2 bases and J by 2 bases, 5 bases remained unmatched. The CDR3 is 16 residues long. From germline, CDR1 is SNHLY and CDR2 FYNNEI. The CDR3 here is CASSERGQRNTGELFF. CDR3 sequence (DNA): TGTGCCAGCAGTGAACGGGGACAGAGAAACACCGGGGAGCTGTTTTTT.

The chain joins TRBV11-2 to TRBJ2-1, with 7 bases matching TRBD2. The V and J ends lost 6 bases and 4 bases, in that order; junction bases with no gene match: 9. Germline V gene sequence: CDR1 SGHAT, CDR2 FQNNGV. This CDR3 region has 15 residues. The CDR3 region has the DNA TGTGCCAGCAGTCGGGGCGGGAGTTTTTACAATGAGCAGTTCTTC. This translates into CASSRGGSFYNEQFF.

This chain joins TRBV11-3 and TRBJ2-3; 8 nucleotides agree with TRBD2. J was trimmed by 2 bases and V by 5 bases; bases with no gene match: 6. Germline CDR1 is SGHNT and CDR2 is YENEEA. CDR3 length equals 15 residues. The CDR3 reads CASSRGLGSTDTQYF. The CDR3, as DNA: TGTGCCAGCAGCCGGGGACTAGGGTCCACAGATACGCAGTATTTT.

The J gene is TRBJ2-2, the V gene TRBV4-2; 9 bases agree with TRBD1. J gave up 3 bases and V 1 base, and 6 bases lay outside the gene matches. The CDR3 is made up of 17 amino acids. CDR1 and CDR2 (germline): LGHNA, YNFKEQ. The CDR3 DNA follows: TGTGCCAGCAGCCAAGTCACAGGGGGCAGTGACACCGGGGAGCTGTTTTTT. It encodes CASSQVTGGSDTGELFF.

V is TRBV7-2 and J is TRBJ1-6; weak D call: TRBD1 (5 bases). The V end lost 1 base, the J end lost 7 bases, and 8 bases lay between the germline ends. This CDR3 has 14 residues. CDR1 is SGHTA and CDR2 is FQGNSA in the germline V gene. CDR3: CASSLVQVNSPLHF. In nucleotides, the CDR3 is TGTGCCAGCAGCTTAGTACAGGTGAATTCACCCCTCCACTTT.

J is TRBJ2-2 and V is TRBV3-1 (or the pseudogene TRBV3-2); TRBD1 might be the D (5 bases). The CDR3 is made up of 14 amino acids. Germline CDR1 and CDR2: LGHDT and YNNKEL (reference sequence). V was clipped by 3 bases and J by 6 bases, with 11 bases between them. The CDR3 reads CASSQGLEAGELFF. The CDR3 DNA reads TGTGCCAGCAGCCAGGGGCTAGAAGCCGGGGAGCTGTTTTTT.

V gene TRBV28 combines with J gene TRBJ1-2; D is possibly TRBD1 (6 bases). This CDR3 spans 14 amino acids. V lost 2 bases to trimming and J lost 6 bases, with 13 bases between them. Germline lookup yields CDR1 MDHEN and CDR2 SYDVKM. The CDR3 loop is CASSLMGRDNGYTF. The DNA of the CDR3 is TGTGCCAGCAGTTTAATGGGCAGGGACAATGGCTACACCTTC.

The chain uses TRBV9 and TRBJ2-5, with D possibly TRBD2 on 7 matching bases. Trimming removed 0 bases from V and 7 bases from J, with 19 bases in between. The CDR3 runs to 16 residues. The germline V gene has CDR1 SGDLS and CDR2 YYNGEE. The CDR3 here is CASSVGGRERRGTQYF. CDR3 in DNA: TGTGCCAGCAGCGTAGGGGGGCGGGAGAGGAGAGGGACCCAGTACTTC.

The J gene is TRBJ2-1, the V gene TRBV24-1, with 7 bases fitting TRBD1. The CDR3 covers 16 residues. Germline V gene lookup returns CDR1 KGHDR and CDR2 SFDVKD. J lost 3 bases, V lost 2 bases, and 6 bases had no gene match. DNA for the CDR3: TGTGCCACCAGTGATTCCAGGGACAGCTACTACAATGAGCAGTTCTTC. It encodes CATSDSRDSYYNEQFF.